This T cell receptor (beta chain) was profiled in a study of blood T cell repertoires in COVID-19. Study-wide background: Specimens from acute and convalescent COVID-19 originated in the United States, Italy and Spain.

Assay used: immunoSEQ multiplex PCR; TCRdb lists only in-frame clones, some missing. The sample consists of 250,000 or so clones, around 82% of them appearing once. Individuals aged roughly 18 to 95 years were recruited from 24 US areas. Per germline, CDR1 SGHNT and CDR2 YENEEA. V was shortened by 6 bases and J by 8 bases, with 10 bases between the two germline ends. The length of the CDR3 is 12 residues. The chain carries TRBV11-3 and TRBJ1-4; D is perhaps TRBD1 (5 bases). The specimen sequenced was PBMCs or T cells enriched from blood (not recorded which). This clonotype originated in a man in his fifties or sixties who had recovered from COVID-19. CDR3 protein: CASSKEGEKLFF. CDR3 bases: TGTGCCAGCAGTAAGGAGGGGGAAAAACTGTTTTTT. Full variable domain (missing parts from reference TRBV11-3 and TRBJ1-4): EAGVVQSPRYKIIEKKQPVAFWCNPISGHNTLYWYLQNLGQGPELLIRYENEEAVDDSQLPKDRFSAERLKGVDSTLKIQPAELGDSAVYLCASSKEGEKLFFGSGTQLSVL.